Included here is one T cell receptor beta chain sequence, with context. This sample stems from a study of blood T cell repertoires in COVID-19. Study-level information: Samples representing acute and convalescent COVID-19 were sourced from the United States, Italy and Spain. PBMCs, B-cell-depleted T cells, or T cells provided the cDNA or gDNA that made up the material.

Authors' analysis steps: Reference gene primer amplification gave nucleated cell count estimates. The table came from immunoSEQ multiplex PCR; TCRdb's copy has only in-frame clones and leaves some out. Clone size and the V and J calls come from that table; the DNA yielded D and trimming. The sample contains over 140,000 clones, around 81% of which appear only once. The source of this sequence is a woman between 55 and 75 years old with acute or convalescent COVID-19. Source material: peripheral blood.

CDR3 coding DNA: TGCGCCAGCAGCCAAGAGTGGGGGGAGCCCCAATACAATGAGCAGTTCTTC. It yields the protein CASSQEWGEPQYNEQFF. This rearrangement joins TRBV4-3 to TRBJ2-1, with D maybe TRBD2 (6 bases). V lost 0 bases to trimming and J lost 4 bases, with 16 bases between them. CDR3 length: 17 residues. Germline CDR1 LGHNA, CDR2 YSLEER.